The sample holds one count of the clone carrying this T cell receptor beta chain. This entry is derived from a study of cytomegalovirus exposure and HLA in healthy donors. V gave up 2 bases and J gave up 0 bases, with 7 bases separating them. CDR1 and CDR2 (germline): SGHNT, YENEEA. The CDR3 has 15 residues. The study ran its PCR with 60 Vbeta and 13 Jbeta primers. Using immunoSEQ multiplex PCR, the repertoire was profiled, and TCRdb retains in-frame clones only, with some absent. This sample has 90,000 to 120,000 clones, with roughly four fifths found just once. This sequence joins TRBV11-3 and TRBJ1-4; D unclear. This TCR was sampled from a male donor in good health and CMV-seropositive. Sequenced sample: PBMCs. Here the CDR3 reads CASSLTGATNEKLFF. CDR3 nucleotide sequence: TGTGCCAGCAGCTTAACTGGAGCAACTAATGAAAAACTGTTTTTT.